This T cell receptor beta chain was sequenced in a study of T-cell memory formation after mild COVID-19. In this sample, this clonotype turned up a few times. Antigen specificity is unknown. Regarding the study as a whole: Pre-infection memory contained some responding clones, which suggested that cross-reactive memory had joined. The CD4+ clones that contracted clustered mainly within CM and EM, and the CD8+ clones concentrated in EMRA.

The CDR3 has 13 residues. Germline CDR1 SGHVS, CDR2 FQNEAQ. The junction had 8 bases not matched to a gene; V was cut back by 5 bases and J by 10 bases. TCRdb re-analysed the 5' RACE reads in MiXCR, keeping a single row per CDR3 protein. Of approximately 260,000 distinct CDR3 sequences listed, 16% are singletons. Sequenced material: PBMCs or a T cell subset sorted from them (not recorded which). The chain links TRBV7-8 to TRBJ2-1; TRBD1 aligns across 7 bases. This TCR derives from a man in his late teens or twenties who had mild COVID-19 (a few samples of this study predate the infection). Cell type and time point are not known. The CDR3 sequence: CASSDRVSREQFF. The CDR3 region has the DNA TGTGCCAGCAGCGACAGGGTTTCTCGCGAGCAGTTCTTC.